These 10 T cell receptor beta chains came from one sample sequenced in a study of shared clonotypes between healthy human individuals. Some clones are missing from TCRdb's copy, which holds only in-frame ones; the method was immunoSEQ multiplex PCR. The sample lists 1.6 million or so clones; roughly 95% were seen once. Input material: naive CD4+ T cells sorted from blood. The subset was: CD45RA+ positively selected. These receptor sequences come from a man aged 30 to 39 in good health.

V and J are TRBV5-1 and TRBJ1-4, with D unclear. The CDR3 is made up of 14 amino acids. From germline, CDR1 is SGHRS and CDR2 YFSETQ. V lost 0 bases and J 5 bases, leaving 8 bases between the germline ends. The CDR3 loop is CASSLGFENEKLFF. In nucleotides, the CDR3 is TGCGCCAGCAGCTTGGGGTTTGAGAATGAAAAACTGTTTTTT. The variable domain in full, completed from reference TRBV5-1 and TRBJ1-4, reads KAGVTQTPRYLIKTRGQQVTLSCSPISGHRSVSWYQQTPGQGLQFLFEYFSETQRNKGNFPGRFSGRQFSNSRSEMNVSTLELGDSALYLCASSLGFENEKLFFGSGTQLSVL.

The chain links TRBV6-5 to TRBJ2-7; no firm D call. The CDR3 runs 13 residues. Germline loops: CDR1 MNHEY, CDR2 SVGAGI. Trimming shortened V by 6 bases and J by 1 base, and 10 bases separated the two germline ends. CDR3 residues: CASRKEPSYEQYF. The CDR3 region has the DNA TGTGCCAGCAGAAAGGAACCTTCCTACGAGCAGTACTTC.

The gene calls are TRBV7-2 and TRBJ2-5; unclear D gene. The germline CDR1 and CDR2 sequences are SGHTA and FQGNSA. The V and J ends lost 0 bases and 5 bases respectively, with 7 bases between them. The CDR3 runs to 13 residues. CDR3 amino acids: CASSLAFKETQYF. CDR3 bases: TGTGCCAGCAGCTTAGCGTTCAAGGAGACCCAGTACTTC. Based on the CDR3 plus reference TRBV7-2 and TRBJ2-5, the full variable domain is GAGVSQSPSNKVTEKGKDVELRCDPISGHTALYWYRQSLGQGLEFLIYFQGNSAPDKSGLPSDRFSAERTGGSVSTLTIQRTQQEDSAVYLCASSLAFKETQYFGPGTRLLVL.

J is TRBJ2-7 and V is TRBV6-5; no firm D call. CDR1 and CDR2 from the germline V gene are MNHEY and SVGAGI. The CDR3 consists of 13 residues. V was cut by 1 base and J by 5 bases, with 9 bases left in between. CDR3 residues: CASSYFLGHEQYF. DNA for the CDR3: TGTGCCAGCAGTTACTTTCTGGGTCACGAGCAGTACTTC.

The CDR3 nucleotides are TGTGCCAGTAGGAGGGACAGCTACTCTGGAAACACCATATATTTT. Protein product: CASRRDSYSGNTIYF. The chain is built from TRBV19 and TRBJ1-3; 7 positions agree with TRBD1. CDR1 is LNHDA, CDR2 SQIVND, per germline (reference sequence). CDR3 length: 15 amino acids. V was clipped by 6 bases and J by 0 bases; unmatched bases: 5. Variable domain in full (rest from reference TRBV19 and TRBJ1-3): DGGITQSPKYLFRKEGQNVTLSCEQNLNHDAMYWYRQDPGQGLRLIYYSQIVNDFQKGDIAEGYSVSREKKESFPLTVTSAQKNPTAFYLCASRRDSYSGNTIYFGEGSWLTVV.

V and J are TRBV6-1 and TRBJ1-5; 7 bases align to TRBD1. CDR3 length equals 14 residues. With 7 bases clipped from V and 4 bases from J, the junction kept 7 bases outside the gene matches. Germline V CDR1 and CDR2: MNHNS, SASEGT. The CDR3 spells CASIPMTGNQPQHF. The DNA of the CDR3 is TGTGCCAGCATCCCCATGACAGGGAATCAGCCCCAGCATTTT.

The chain has TRBV6-1 and TRBJ2-2, with D possibly being TRBD2 (6 bases). The CDR3 is 14 amino acids. V lost 7 bases and J lost 4, with 13 bases in between. The germline CDR1 and CDR2 sequences are MNHNS and SASEGT. The CDR3 reads CASTALGGTGELFF. The CDR3 DNA reads TGTGCCAGCACCGCCTTGGGGGGCACCGGGGAGCTGTTTTTT.

The V and J genes are TRBV11-2 and TRBJ2-7; TRBD2 is a possible D gene (5 bases). CDR3 length equals 14 residues. V lost 6 bases and J lost 6, with 18 bases in between. The germline gives CDR1 SGHAT, CDR2 FQNNGV. Written as DNA, the CDR3 is TGTGCCAGCAGTCACCTACCTGAGGGTCGCGAGCAGTACTTC. Its protein is CASSHLPEGREQYF.

The chain uses TRBV13 and TRBJ2-7; D may match TRBD1 or TRBD2 (6 bases each). The CDR3 is 15 amino acids. From germline, CDR1 is PRHDT and CDR2 FYEKMQ (reference sequence). Between the trimmed V and J ends, which lost 4 bases and 3 bases, there was a span of 16 bases. The CDR3 DNA reads TGTGCCAGCAGCTCGTACTCACAGGGAGGCTACGAGCAGTACTTC. Its protein product is CASSSYSQGGYEQYF. Using reference TRBV13 and TRBJ2-7 for the parts outside the CDR3, the full variable domain is AAGVIQSPRHLIKEKRETATLKCYPIPRHDTVYWYQQGPGQDPQFLISFYEKMQSDKGSIPDRFSAQQFSDYHSELNMSSLELGDSALYFCASSSYSQGGYEQYFGPGTRLTVT.

Turning to this clone: Other DNA variants within this sample encode the same CDR3. CDR3 loop: CASSLRGGPETQYF. In nucleotides, the CDR3 is TGTGCCAGCAGCTTAAGAGGGGGGCCAGAGACCCAGTACTTC. The V and J genes are TRBV7-9 and TRBJ2-5, with D possibly called TRBD1 or TRBD2 (6 bases each). This CDR3 region has 14 residues. From germline, CDR1 is SEHNR and CDR2 FQNEAQ (reference sequence). Trimming removed 2 bases at V and 4 bases at J, with 11 bases between. The full variable domain, in which reference TRBV7-9 and TRBJ2-5 provide the parts outside the CDR3, is DTGVSQNPRHKITKRGQNVTFRCDPISEHNRLYWYRQTLGQGPEFLTYFQNEAQLEKSRLLSDRFSAERPKGSFSTLEIQRTEQGDSAMYLCASSLRGGPETQYFGPGTRLLVL.